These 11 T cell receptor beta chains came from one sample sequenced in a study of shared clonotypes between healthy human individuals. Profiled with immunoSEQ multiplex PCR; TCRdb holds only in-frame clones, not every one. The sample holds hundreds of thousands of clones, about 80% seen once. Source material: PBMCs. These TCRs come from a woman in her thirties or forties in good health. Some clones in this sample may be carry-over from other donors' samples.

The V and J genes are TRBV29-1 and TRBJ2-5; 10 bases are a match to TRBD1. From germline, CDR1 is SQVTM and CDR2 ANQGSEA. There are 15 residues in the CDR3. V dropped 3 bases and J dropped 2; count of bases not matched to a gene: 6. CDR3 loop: CSVEWTGGLQETQYF. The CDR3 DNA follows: TGCAGCGTTGAGTGGACAGGGGGGTTACAAGAGACCCAGTACTTC. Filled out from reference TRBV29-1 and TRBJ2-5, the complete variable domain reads SAVISQKPSRDICQRGTSLTIQCQVDSQVTMMFWYRQQPGQSLTLIATANQGSEATYESGFVIDKFPISRPNLTFSTLTVSNMSPEDSSIYLCSVEWTGGLQETQYFGPGTRLLVL.

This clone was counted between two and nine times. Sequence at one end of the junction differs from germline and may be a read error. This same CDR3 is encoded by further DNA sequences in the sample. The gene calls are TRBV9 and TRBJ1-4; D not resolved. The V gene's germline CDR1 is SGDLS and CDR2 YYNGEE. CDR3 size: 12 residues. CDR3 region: CASSVQGEKLFF. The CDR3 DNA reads TGTGCCAGCAGCGTACAAGGCGAAAAGCTGTTTTTT.

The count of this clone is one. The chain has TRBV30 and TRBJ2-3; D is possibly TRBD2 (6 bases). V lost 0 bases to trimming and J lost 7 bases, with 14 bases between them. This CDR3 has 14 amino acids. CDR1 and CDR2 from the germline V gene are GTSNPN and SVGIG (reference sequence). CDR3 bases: TGTGCCTGGAGTGTACTGGGGCTAGCGAATACGCAGTATTTT. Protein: CAWSVLGLANTQYF.

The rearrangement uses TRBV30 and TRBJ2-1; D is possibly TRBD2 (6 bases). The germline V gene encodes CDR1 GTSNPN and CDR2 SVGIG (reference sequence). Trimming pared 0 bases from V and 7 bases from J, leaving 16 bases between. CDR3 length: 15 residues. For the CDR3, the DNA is TGTGCCTGGAGTGTAATTCCGGGAGTGGGGAATGAGCAGTTCTTC. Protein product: CAWSVIPGVGNEQFF.

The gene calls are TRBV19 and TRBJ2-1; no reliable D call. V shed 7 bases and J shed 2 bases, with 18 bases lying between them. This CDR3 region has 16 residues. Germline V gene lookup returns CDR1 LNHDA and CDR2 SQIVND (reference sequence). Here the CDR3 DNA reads TGTGCCAGTACCCCTGGCGTCCTTTTGCCCTACAATGAGCAGTTCTTC. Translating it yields CASTPGVLLPYNEQFF.

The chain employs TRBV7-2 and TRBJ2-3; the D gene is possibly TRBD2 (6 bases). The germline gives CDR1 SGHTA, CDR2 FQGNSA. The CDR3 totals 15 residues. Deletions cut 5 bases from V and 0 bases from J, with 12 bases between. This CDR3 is CASSLSGRSTDTQYF. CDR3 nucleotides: TGTGCCAGCAGCCTTAGCGGAAGAAGCACAGATACGCAGTATTTT.

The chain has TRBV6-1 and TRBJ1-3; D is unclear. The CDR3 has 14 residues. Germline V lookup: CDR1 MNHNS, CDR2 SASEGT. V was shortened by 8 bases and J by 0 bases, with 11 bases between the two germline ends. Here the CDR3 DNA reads TGTGCCAGCTCACCCTCCGGCTCTGGAAACACCATATATTTT. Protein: CASSPSGSGNTIYF.

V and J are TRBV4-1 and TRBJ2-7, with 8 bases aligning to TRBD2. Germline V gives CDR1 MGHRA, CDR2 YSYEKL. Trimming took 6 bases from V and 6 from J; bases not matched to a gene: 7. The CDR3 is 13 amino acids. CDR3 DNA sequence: TGCGCCAGCAGACCCAGCGGGAGTGGCGAGCAGTACTTC. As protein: CASRPSGSGEQYF.

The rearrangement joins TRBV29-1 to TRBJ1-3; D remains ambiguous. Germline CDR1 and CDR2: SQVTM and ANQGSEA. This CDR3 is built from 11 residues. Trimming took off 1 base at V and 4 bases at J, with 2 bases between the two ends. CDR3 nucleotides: TGCAGCGTTGAAGCGGGAAACACCATATATTTT. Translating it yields CSVEAGNTIYF.

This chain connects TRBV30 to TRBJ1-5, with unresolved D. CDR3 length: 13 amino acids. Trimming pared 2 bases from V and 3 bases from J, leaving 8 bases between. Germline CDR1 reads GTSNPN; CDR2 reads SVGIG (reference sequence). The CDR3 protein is CAWSFGDNQPQHF. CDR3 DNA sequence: TGTGCCTGGAGTTTCGGGGACAATCAGCCCCAGCATTTT.

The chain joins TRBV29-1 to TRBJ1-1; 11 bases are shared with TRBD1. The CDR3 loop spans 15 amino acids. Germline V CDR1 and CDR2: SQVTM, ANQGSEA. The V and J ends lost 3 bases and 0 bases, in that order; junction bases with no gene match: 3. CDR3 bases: TGCAGCGTTGAGGGACAGGGGGGGATGAACACTGAAGCTTTCTTT. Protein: CSVEGQGGMNTEAFF. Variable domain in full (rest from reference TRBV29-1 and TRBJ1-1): SAVISQKPSRDICQRGTSLTIQCQVDSQVTMMFWYRQQPGQSLTLIATANQGSEATYESGFVIDKFPISRPNLTFSTLTVSNMSPEDSSIYLCSVEGQGGMNTEAFFGQGTRLTVV.